This TCR beta chain derives from a study of CD8 T cells in Susac syndrome (dated by TCRdb to about 2019). Regarding the research as a whole: Repertoire sequencing was used to test whether CD8+ T cell activation and differentiation in Susac syndrome was antigen driven.

Counted from cysteine to phenylalanine, this CDR3 has 13 amino acids. The kept DNA is CDR3 alone, 39 bases in frame from the first base. The germline V gene sets CDR1 to MNHEY and CDR2 to SVGAGI. Trimming takes 6 bases from V and 0 bases from J, and the germline ends sit 9 bases apart. Peripheral blood CD8+ and CD4+ T cells from healthy donors, Susac syndrome patients and multiple sclerosis patients were profiled by high-throughput TCR beta sequencing. The multiple sclerosis controls were treatment-naive patients who had stable or active relapsing-remitting disease and met the revised McDonald criteria. CD8+ TEMRA cells were enriched by FACS, while bulk CD8+ and CD4+ T cells were purified by magnetic negative isolation. Blood was collected in EDTA tubes and processed within 24 hours, with PBMCs isolated through density gradient centrifugation. PBMCs intended for TCR sequencing were cryopreserved in liquid nitrogen and thawed later in a water bath at 37 degrees C. The sorted or isolated CD4+, CD8+ and CD8+ TEMRA cells reached a purity of at least 90%.

To note about this clonotype: Which antigen it targets is not known. No quality values exist for individual bases; no much larger clone is one base distant.

The study at large found these results: The number of individuals in the TCR sequencing and HLA analysis was recognized as being relatively small.

RNA was extracted using the RNeasy kit, and roughly 0.45 to 1 ug of the RNA was reverse transcribed with random hexamers. The immunoSEQ multiplex PCR assay, covering 54 Vbeta and 13 Jbeta segments, was used to amplify TCR beta CDR3 regions. Bias from PCR amplification was corrected by using a synthetic template baseline for primer optimization and for computational correction. The authors processed their data as follows. Reads were annotated to V, D and J genes according to IMGT and were analyzed with immunoSEQ Analyzer, with only productive sequences retained. To calculate clonality, Shannon entropy was normalized by log2 of the number of productive unique sequences and then subtracted from one. Public and private clones were assessed among the 100 most prevalent clones of each patient and control. Susac-specific clones were defined as absent from healthy and MS cohorts, around 970 published viral clones and other ImmuneACCESS disease sequences. In TCRdb, the public reads were trimmed at Q25 with fastp and aligned with MiXCR, with productive beta chains retained. For every CDR3 protein sequence, its rows merge into one entry that carries the most common genes and DNA. The V and J calls follow TCRdb's processing rather than the paper's. This sample gives 300,000 to 350,000 distinct CDR3 sequences in total; about 90% of them show up just once. The top ten constitute about 0.07% of the sample.

The sequencing input was CD4+ T cells from PBMCs. The receptor chain draws on TRBV6-5 and TRBJ2-7, with no confidently assigned D gene. The source of this sequence is a human donor with multiple sclerosis. The CDR3 here reads CASRRTSSYEQYF. The nucleotide sequence reads as follows: TGTGCCAGCAGACGGACGAGCTCCTACGAGCAGTACTTC.